Listed here is a single T cell receptor beta chain. CDR3 length: 15 amino acids. Germline lookup yields CDR1 SGHNT and CDR2 YENEEA. J was trimmed by 4 bases and V by 5 bases; bases with no gene match: 2. The data are from a study of blood T cell repertoires in COVID-19. Overall study: Spain, Italy and the United States supplied samples that represented acute and convalescent COVID-19. PBMCs, B-cell-depleted T cells, or T cells were the source of the cDNA or gDNA that made up the material.

Per the original data handling: Amplifying reference gene primers gave estimates of nucleated cell counts. Assay: immunoSEQ multiplex PCR; the TCRdb copy retains only in-frame clones and omits some. V, J and clone size are taken as reported in that table, and D and trimming were inferred from the DNA itself. The table records 150,000 to 200,000 clones, around 87% of them present only once. The sequenced sample consisted of peripheral blood. This sequence was found in a man between 18 and 35 years old with active or convalescent COVID-19. J is TRBJ2-2 and V is TRBV11-3; 12 bases are shared with TRBD1. CDR3 nucleotides: TGTGCCAGCAGCCGGGACAGGGGGCGCACCGGGGAGCTGTTTTTT. Translating it yields CASSRDRGRTGELFF.